Each of the 22 T cell receptor beta chains below was sequenced from the same sample in a study of memory CD4+ T cells and cytomegalovirus serostatus. The sort gate was single viable CD3+CD4+CD8-CD45RO+ cells for memory CD4+ T cells. The data were produced by immunoSEQ multiplex PCR, yet TCRdb's version contains in-frame clones alone and is incomplete. This table has about 60,000 clones, approximately 79% appearing once. Specimen: memory CD4+ T cells from blood. Receptor source: an adult in good health and CMV-seronegative.

V gene TRBV18 combines with J gene TRBJ2-7; no firm D call. V lost 3 bases to trimming and J lost 3 bases, with 9 bases between them. CDR1 is KGHSH and CDR2 is LQKENI in the germline V gene. This CDR3 is built from 13 residues. Here the CDR3 reads CASSPGLNYEQYF. In nucleotides, the CDR3 is TGTGCCAGCTCACCTGGTCTGAACTACGAGCAGTACTTC.

The chain recombines TRBV7-2 with TRBJ1-6, with D maybe TRBD1 (6 bases). This CDR3 comprises 15 residues. Germline CDR1 SGHTA, CDR2 FQGNSA. V was clipped by 2 bases and J by 7 bases, with 12 bases between them. The DNA for the CDR3 is TGTGCCAGCAGCTTATACGGGGGCTCGAATTCACCCCTCCACTTT. Its translation is CASSLYGGSNSPLHF.

This rearrangement joins TRBV2 to TRBJ2-1; 9 nucleotides agree with TRBD1. This CDR3 contains 13 residues. Germline trimming cut 7 bases from V and 8 bases from J; bases unmatched to any gene: 6. The V gene's germline CDR1 is SNHLY and CDR2 FYNNEI. CDR3 coding DNA: TGTGCCAGCACCCGGGACAGGGACGATGAGCAGTTCTTC. Translated: CASTRDRDDEQFF. Variable domain in full (rest from reference TRBV2 and TRBJ2-1): EPEVTQTPSHQVTQMGQEVILRCVPISNHLYFYWYRQILGQKVEFLVSFYNNEISEKSEIFDDQFSVERPDGSNFTLKIRSTKLEDSAMYFCASTRDRDDEQFFGPGTRLTVL.

The chain carries TRBV28 and TRBJ2-5; 9 bases are shared with TRBD1. V dropped 7 bases and J dropped 5; count of bases not matched to a gene: 5. CDR3 length equals 13 residues. From germline, CDR1 is MDHEN and CDR2 SYDVKM. The CDR3 loop reads CASKDRGWETQYF. CDR3 sequence (DNA): TGTGCCAGCAAGGACAGGGGTTGGGAGACCCAGTACTTC.

This chain links TRBV7-6 with TRBJ1-1; 7 bases agree with TRBD1. Losses at the gene ends were 1 base for V and 5 bases for J; bases not matched to a gene: 4. CDR3 size: 14 residues. Germline-derived CDR1 and CDR2 are SGHVS and FNYEAQ. The CDR3 bases are TGTGCCAGCAGCTTAGGACAGGGCCAAACTGAAGCTTTCTTT. It yields the protein CASSLGQGQTEAFF.

In DNA form, the CDR3 reads TGCGCCAGCAGCTTTATAGCGGGAGGGGTGGGCGAGCAGTACTTC. It codes for CASSFIAGGVGEQYF. V usage is TRBV5-1 and J usage is TRBJ2-7; 11 bases fit TRBD2. The V and J ends lost 2 bases and 6 bases, in that order; junction bases with no gene match: 7. The CDR3 length is 15 residues. Germline CDR1 SGHRS, CDR2 YFSETQ.

This clone was seen a single time. V is TRBV12-2 and J is TRBJ2-3. TRBV12-2 is a pseudogene. The CDR3 has 16 residues. The CDR3 protein is CASRLAGGYTPDTQYF. CDR3 sequence (DNA): TGTGCAAGTCGCTTAGCGGGCGGCTACACCCCAGATACGCAGTATTTT.

The chain is built from TRBV10-3 and TRBJ2-1; 10 bases are a match to TRBD2. Germline CDR1 reads ENHRY; CDR2 reads SYGVKD. This CDR3 has 18 amino acids. V lost 3 bases and J lost 2; bases outside the gene matches: 10. CDR3 coding DNA: TGTGCCATCAGTGAAGGCACTAGCGGGAAAGAGACCTACAATGAGCAGTTCTTC. It specifies CAISEGTSGKETYNEQFF.

V gene TRBV7-2 combines with J gene TRBJ1-6, with 9 bases identical to TRBD1. The V and J ends lost 5 bases and 7 bases, in that order; junction bases with no gene match: 3. The CDR3 consists of 14 residues. Germline values: CDR1 SGHTA, CDR2 FQGNSA. The DNA for the CDR3 is TGTGCCAGCAGCATAACAGGGGGCAATTCACCCCTCCACTTT. This codes for CASSITGGNSPLHF.

The rearrangement joins TRBV27 to TRBJ1-1; 8 positions agree with TRBD1. Per the germline V gene, CDR1 is MNHEY and CDR2 is SMNVEV (reference sequence). V gave up 6 bases and J gave up 4 bases; unmatched junction bases: 4. The CDR3 spans 13 residues. The chain's CDR3 is CASRTDRGTEAFF. CDR3 in DNA: TGTGCCAGCAGGACTGACAGGGGCACTGAAGCTTTCTTT.

The CDR3 DNA reads as TGTGCCACCAGCAGCAGACAGGTGGGCAATGAGCAGTTCTTC. Amino acids: CATSSRQVGNEQFF. This sequence joins TRBV15 and TRBJ2-1; perhaps TRBD1 as D (6 bases). The germline V gene encodes CDR1 LNHNV and CDR2 YYDKDF (reference sequence). The CDR3 is made up of 14 amino acids. Between the trimmed V and J ends, which lost 3 bases and 6 bases, there was a span of 12 bases.

This clone has just a few counts. The chain carries TRBV18 and TRBJ1-6; TRBD1 is a possible D gene (6 bases). Germline V gene data show CDR1 as KGHSH and CDR2 as LQKENI. The CDR3 length is 15 residues. Trimming stripped 4 bases from V and 7 bases from J, with 14 bases between. The CDR3 region is CASSLNGRGNSPLHF. Here the CDR3 DNA reads TGTGCCAGCTCACTGAACGGCAGGGGAAATTCACCCCTCCACTTT.

This clone was detected only a few times. This sequence joins TRBV28 and TRBJ2-1; D tentatively fits TRBD1 or TRBD2 (5 bases each). Germline V lookup: CDR1 MDHEN, CDR2 SYDVKM. The CDR3 length is 15 residues. V lost 5 bases and J 8 bases, leaving 19 bases between the germline ends. The CDR3 bases are TGTGCCAGCAGTCGGGGCCCGGAGGACACCTATGAGCAGTTCTTC. Its protein is CASSRGPEDTYEQFF.

The chain links TRBV5-6 to TRBJ2-2; either TRBD1 or TRBD2 may fit D (5 bases each). CDR1 is SGHDT and CDR2 is YYEEEE in the germline V gene. The CDR3 extends over 15 amino acids. Between the trimmed V and J ends, which lost 5 bases and 6 bases, there was a span of 17 bases. CDR3 coding DNA: TGTGCCAGCAGGCTTGGGACCGCATCGGCCGGGGAGCTGTTTTTT. This translates into CASRLGTASAGELFF.

The rearrangement links TRBV6-6 to TRBJ2-1; tentatively, D is TRBD2 (6 bases). This CDR3 is 15 amino acids long. V was pared by 2 bases and J by 5 bases, with 13 bases between. The V gene's germline CDR1 is MNHNY and CDR2 SVGAGI (reference sequence). CDR3 sequence: CASSYGRDHDNEQFF. In nucleotides, the CDR3 is TGTGCCAGCAGTTACGGGCGGGACCACGACAATGAGCAGTTCTTC.

The DNA for the CDR3 is TGTGCCAGCAGCTTCCGCGCCGTAGCGGGCACAGATACGCAGTATTTT. It is translated as CASSFRAVAGTDTQYF. The chain recombines TRBV13 with TRBJ2-3; D perhaps matches TRBD2 (6 bases). Germline CDR1 PRHDT, CDR2 FYEKMQ (reference sequence). V was trimmed by 3 bases and J by 1 base, leaving 14 bases between them. There are 16 residues in the CDR3.

This clone was picked up a small number of times. The gene calls are TRBV5-1 and TRBJ2-5, with 9 bases aligning to TRBD2. V shed 4 bases and J 3 bases; nucleotides not matched to a gene: 7. The V gene's germline CDR1 is SGHRS and CDR2 YFSETQ. CDR3 length equals 15 residues. The CDR3 loop reads CASSPGTSREETQYF. The CDR3 bases are TGCGCCAGCAGCCCCGGGACTAGCCGGGAAGAGACCCAGTACTTC. Based on the CDR3 plus reference TRBV5-1 and TRBJ2-5, the full variable domain is KAGVTQTPRYLIKTRGQQVTLSCSPISGHRSVSWYQQTPGQGLQFLFEYFSETQRNKGNFPGRFSGRQFSNSRSEMNVSTLELGDSALYLCASSPGTSREETQYFGPGTRLLVL.

The chain combines TRBV5-1 with TRBJ1-2; a weak D match, TRBD1 (6 bases). The CDR3 has 14 residues. V gave up 0 bases and J gave up 5 bases, with 11 bases separating them. Germline CDR1 and CDR2: SGHRS and YFSETQ. The CDR3 coding sequence is TGCGCCAGCAGCTTGGGGCCTCAGGGGTATGGCTACACCTTC. Protein sequence: CASSLGPQGYGYTF.

The rearrangement uses TRBV2 and TRBJ2-1, with D uncertain. The CDR3 runs 11 residues. Germline CDR1 SNHLY, CDR2 FYNNEI. V gave up 9 bases and J gave up 7 bases, with 10 bases separating them. DNA for the CDR3: TGTGCCAGTTCGAGCATGAATGAGCAGTTCTTC. Translation: CASSSMNEQFF.

The gene calls are TRBV6-5 and TRBJ2-7; D might be TRBD2 (5 bases). Germline V lookup: CDR1 MNHEY, CDR2 SVGAGI. This CDR3 region has 13 residues. Trimming shortened V by 6 bases and J by 2 bases, and 11 bases separated the two germline ends. Written as DNA, the CDR3 is TGTGCCAGCAGCAAAGGCGGGCCCTACGAGCAGTACTTC. Encoded protein: CASSKGGPYEQYF.

This clone appeared once. The CDR3 region is CASSRSTGAGNTIYF. The CDR3 DNA sequence: TGTGCCAGCAGCCGGTCGACAGGGGCAGGAAACACCATATATTTT. This chain joins TRBV7-2 and TRBJ1-3; 8 positions agree with TRBD1. Germline CDR1 reads SGHTA; CDR2 reads FQGNSA. The J segment lost 4 bases and the V segment lost 5 bases, leaving 7 bases of the junction unmatched. This CDR3 contains 15 residues.

This clone was counted a single time. The V call is TRBV28, the J call TRBJ2-1; tentatively, D is TRBD2 (5 bases). The V gene lost 5 bases and the J gene lost 9 bases, with 8 bases spanning the gap. Germline V gene data show CDR1 as MDHEN and CDR2 as SYDVKM. This CDR3 has 11 residues. This CDR3 reads CASSRRLEQFF. In DNA, the CDR3 is TGTGCCAGCAGTAGGAGGCTTGAGCAGTTCTTC.